These 9 T cell receptor beta chains originate from one sample sequenced in a study of cytomegalovirus exposure and HLA in healthy donors. Primers: 60 Vbeta forward and 13 Jbeta reverse. Using immunoSEQ multiplex PCR, the repertoire was profiled, and TCRdb retains in-frame clones only, with some absent. The sample has approximately 160,000 clones; 80% to 85% are singletons. Sequencing used PBMCs. The origin of the receptors is a human donor in good health.

A few counts support this clone. This chain uses TRBV13 with TRBJ1-1; 7 nucleotides match TRBD1. Germline CDR1 is PRHDT and CDR2 is FYEKMQ (reference sequence). The CDR3 has 14 residues. With 3 bases clipped from V and 10 bases from J, the junction kept 11 bases outside the gene matches. CDR3 DNA: TGTGCCAGCAGCTTCGGGACAGCCCCTATTGTAGCTTTCTTT. It codes for CASSFGTAPIVAFF.

The V call is TRBV19, the J call TRBJ2-2, with D maybe TRBD1 (6 bases). The V end lost 3 bases, the J end lost 6 bases, and 17 bases lay between the germline ends. Germline V gene sequence: CDR1 LNHDA, CDR2 SQIVND (reference sequence). The CDR3 sequence is 16 residues long. CDR3 DNA sequence: TGTGCCAGTAGTATTATCGGGACAACGAATTCCGGGGAGCTGTTTTTT. This gives the protein CASSIIGTTNSGELFF.

The chain uses TRBV9 and TRBJ2-3; D gene uncertain. V dropped 0 bases and J dropped 2 bases, with 10 bases sitting between them. Germline V gives CDR1 SGDLS, CDR2 YYNGEE. The CDR3 length is 15 residues. Here the CDR3 reads CASSVDGSLTDTQYF. CDR3 DNA: TGTGCCAGCAGCGTAGATGGCAGTCTCACAGATACGCAGTATTTT.

The chain couples TRBV11-3 to TRBJ2-5; a possible D gene is TRBD1 (6 bases). The ends were cut back, 1 base at V and 2 bases at J, with 8 bases in the middle. Germline CDR1 and CDR2: SGHNT and YENEEA. The CDR3 runs to 14 residues. The CDR3 spells CASSLVQGQETQYF. The CDR3 DNA sequence: TGTGCCAGCAGCTTAGTTCAGGGGCAAGAGACCCAGTACTTC.

This clone was observed a single time. The V gene is TRBV4-3, the J gene TRBJ2-2; the D gene is possibly TRBD2 (5 bases). Germline CDR1 is LGHNA and CDR2 is YSLEER. The CDR3 extends over 14 amino acids. Trimming cost V 2 bases and J 7 bases, with 11 bases left between them. For the CDR3, the DNA is TGCGCCAGCAGCCAAATATCGGGGAGCGGGGAGCTGTTTTTT. Its translation: CASSQISGSGELFF.

The gene calls are TRBV5-1 and TRBJ1-6; 8 nucleotides agree with TRBD1. J lost 0 bases, V lost 4 bases, and 3 bases had no gene match. Germline V gene data show CDR1 as SGHRS and CDR2 as YFSETQ. The CDR3 is made up of 16 amino acids. The CDR3 bases are TGCGCCAGCAGCCCTGGACAGGGCTCCTATAATTCACCCCTCCACTTT. Encoded protein: CASSPGQGSYNSPLHF.

The chain links TRBV18 to TRBJ2-2; D not certain. The germline gives CDR1 KGHSH, CDR2 LQKENI. V lost 3 bases to trimming and J lost 5 bases, with 10 bases between them. The CDR3 runs to 14 residues. This CDR3 is CASSPLIETGELFF. CDR3 bases: TGTGCCAGCTCACCCCTTATTGAGACCGGGGAGCTGTTTTTT.

The chain combines TRBV4-2 with TRBJ2-1, with a weak D call TRBD1 (5 bases). The CDR3 loop spans 14 amino acids. V lost 0 bases, J lost 9 bases, and 12 bases lay in between. Germline loops: CDR1 LGHNA, CDR2 YNFKEQ. CDR3 nucleotides: TGTGCCAGCAGCCAAGAAACAGGTTCGTTTGAGCAGTTCTTC. This sequence encodes CASSQETGSFEQFF.

The chain joins TRBV4-1 to TRBJ1-5; 10 bases line up with TRBD1. In germline, CDR1 is MGHRA, CDR2 YSYEKL. Trimming at V came to 3 bases and at J to 5 bases, leaving 4 bases not matched to a gene. The CDR3 length is 15 residues. The CDR3 spells CASSQGQGPHQPQHF. CDR3 bases: TGCGCCAGCAGCCAGGGACAGGGGCCCCATCAGCCCCAGCATTTT.